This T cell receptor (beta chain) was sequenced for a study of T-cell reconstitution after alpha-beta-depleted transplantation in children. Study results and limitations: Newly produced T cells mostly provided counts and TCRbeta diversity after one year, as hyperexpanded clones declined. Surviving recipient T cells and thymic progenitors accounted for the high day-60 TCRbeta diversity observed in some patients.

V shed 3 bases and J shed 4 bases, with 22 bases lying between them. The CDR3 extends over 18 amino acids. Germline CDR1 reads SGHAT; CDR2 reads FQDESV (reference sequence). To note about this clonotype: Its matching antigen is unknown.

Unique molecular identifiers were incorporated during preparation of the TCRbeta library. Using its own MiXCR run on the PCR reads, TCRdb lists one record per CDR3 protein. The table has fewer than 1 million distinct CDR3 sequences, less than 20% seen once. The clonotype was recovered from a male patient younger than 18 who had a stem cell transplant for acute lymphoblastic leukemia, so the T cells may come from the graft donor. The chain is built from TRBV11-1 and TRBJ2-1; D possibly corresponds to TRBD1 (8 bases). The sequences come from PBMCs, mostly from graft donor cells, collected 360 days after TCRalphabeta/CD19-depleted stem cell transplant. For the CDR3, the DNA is TGTGCCAGCAGCTTTCAGGGGGCTCCGGGACTACGGTACAATGAGCAGTTCTTC. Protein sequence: CASSFQGAPGLRYNEQFF.